The entry below describes one TCR beta chain. The data stem from a study of CD8 T cells in Susac syndrome. RNA in amounts of about 0.45 to 1 ug was reverse transcribed with random hexamers. Across 54 Vbeta and 13 Jbeta, immunoSEQ multiplex PCR amplified TCR beta CDR3. TCRdb itself ran the immunoSEQ multiplex PCR reads through MiXCR, one entry per CDR3 protein. The sample consists of about 300,000 distinct CDR3 sequences, approximately 85% of them appearing once. V lost 0 bases and J lost 6; bases outside the gene matches: 8. CDR1 is SGHKS, CDR2 YYEKEE, per germline (reference sequence). The CDR3 has 16 amino acids.

The sequence came from a human donor with multiple sclerosis. Sequenced sample: CD8+ T cells from PBMCs. V usage is TRBV5-5 and J usage is TRBJ2-2; 7 bases agree with TRBD1. The CDR3 here is CASSLVGQFGPGELFF. The CDR3 DNA reads as TGTGCCAGCAGCTTGGTGGGACAGTTCGGGCCCGGGGAGCTGTTTTTT.